Reported below is one TCR beta chain. Its specific antigen is unknown. No base-level quality is on record; no much larger clone is a single base apart. This sample was included in a study of blood T cell repertoires in COVID-19 (dated by TCRdb to about 2020). For context, the study as a whole: Samples covering the acute and convalescent phases of COVID-19 were provided by collaborators in the United States, Italy and Spain. The prospective study material was composed of cDNA or gDNA derived from T cells, B-cell-depleted T cells, or PBMCs. The samples were drawn from the first 160 participants of the ongoing ImmuneRACE study and from about 1,200 subjects provided by 6 global collaborators. Subjects who had been exposed to COVID-19, were actively infected with it, or had recovered from it provided the deeply sampled blood TCRbeta repertoires that made up the dataset. The repertoires were released in a freely available public database intended as a resource for research on the immune response to SARS-CoV-2. Where available, HLA class I and class II types were taken from metadata supplied by the sample provider and were not determined by assay-based typing. The sample metadata nearly always contained a de-identified subject ID, COVID-19 status, age in years and sex. Beyond this particular receptor, the publication reports: The quantity of clinical and demographic metadata differed by source and by participant and was supplied without curation.

The collaborating institutions used their own protocols to collect whole blood in K2EDTA tubes. Collaborator samples were shipped for TCRbeta analysis as frozen whole blood, isolated PBMCs, or DNA extracted from either sample type. The immunoSEQ Assay, a bias-controlled multiplex PCR, was used to amplify TCRbeta CDR3 regions from genomic DNA. On the study's bioinformatics: Nucleated cell counts per sample were estimated from amplification of reference gene primers within the assay. Sequence reads were collapsed and filtered to measure the absolute abundance of every unique TCRbeta CDR3 rearrangement. For each sample, productive Simpson clonality was calculated by taking the square root of Simpson's diversity index across productive rearrangements. In its TCRdb copy, this immuneACCESS table keeps in-frame sequences only and misses some clones. Where compared with another copy, unresolved V genes explain less than half of these, and the others have no known cause. V and J calls and clone size are given by that table; D and trimming were obtained from the DNA. Within this sample are 200,000 to 250,000 clones, with about 83% of them counted one time only. The top ten clones comprise more than 4% of the sample.

Unmatched junction bases come to 6, with V trimmed by 5 bases and J by 3 bases. The CDR3 spans 15 residues, from the cysteine through the phenylalanine. The CDR3 DNA has 45 bases and is translated from base 1. Via the germline V gene, CDR1 is MDHEN and CDR2 SYDVKM. The rearrangement joined TRBV28 to TRBJ1-4; TRBD1 agrees with 7 junctional bases. The receptor was isolated from a middle-aged man with acute or convalescent COVID-19. Specimen: peripheral blood. The CDR3 sequence is CASSIPGQSNEKLFF. The DNA is TGTGCCAGCAGTATACCGGGACAGTCTAATGAAAAACTGTTTTTT.